This TCR beta chain emerged from a study of shared clonotypes between healthy human individuals. Study-level points and caveats: Of the naive CD4 clonotypes, approximately 5% were shared across several donors.

On this clone: Its antigen is still unknown.

Per the study methods: ImmunoSEQ junction-only sequences lacked quality scores, so their filtering differed. Profiled with immunoSEQ multiplex PCR; TCRdb holds only in-frame clones, not every one. V and J calls and clone size are as listed in that table; D and trimming were resolved from the DNA. The data contain over 2 million clones, under 95% of them seen just once; the ten biggest clones take up approximately 0.4%. Among the donors, all were Caucasian adults who lived in Nashville, Tennessee. Germline V gene sequence: CDR1 SGHNT, CDR2 YENEEA. The CDR3 runs to 16 residues. V gave up 5 bases and J gave up 6 bases, with 21 bases separating them.

Sequencing used naive CD4+ T cells from PBMCs. Sample subset: CD45RA+ positively selected. The V and J genes are TRBV11-3 and TRBJ2-3; possible D gene TRBD2, 6 bases. The receptor's source is a man between 18 and 29 years old in good health. Some clones in this sample may be carry-over from other donors' samples. The CDR3 bases are TGTGCCAGCAGCCGGAGTAGCGGTGTCCAAAGGGATACGCAGTATTTT. Its protein product is CASSRSSGVQRDTQYF.